A selection of T cell receptor beta chains follows, all from one sample in a study of neurological immune-mediated disorders. TCRdb reanalysed the 5' RACE reads using MiXCR and keeps one entry per CDR3 protein. The sample consists of around 69,000 distinct CDR3 sequences, around 9.6% of them appearing once. Sequenced material: PBMCs. These receptors all come from a man under 40 in good health. Both conserved end residues are part of each CDR3. The order of the fields is J gene, V gene, CDR3 protein.

TRBJ2-3 | TRBV9 | CASSPLLSTDTQYF
TRBJ1-5 | TRBV12-3/TRBV12-4 | CASSKTPGGNQPQHF
TRBJ2-5 | TRBV7-8 | CASSLEYPGQGQETQYF
TRBJ2-7 | TRBV7-2 | CASSVGQGGEQYF
TRBJ1-2 | TRBV5-1 | CASSGGQGRGYGYTF
TRBJ2-5 | TRBV20-1 | CSARNSDSHQETQYF
TRBJ2-7 | TRBV7-2 | CASSTAGGSSYEQYF
TRBJ1-3 | TRBV28 | CASTTPPGQGSDSGNTIYF
TRBJ1-3 | TRBV20-1 | CSAYRPGQTSGNTIYF
TRBJ2-1 | TRBV20-1 | CSALRGGPLDNEQFF
TRBJ2-7 | TRBV29-1 | CSVDLPSGRSYEQYF
TRBJ2-1 | TRBV29-1 | CSAVAGAINEQFF
TRBJ2-1 | TRBV6-6 | CASSLLVDSSYNEQFF
TRBJ2-2 | TRBV7-8 | CASSFPGTSSTGELFF
TRBJ1-1 | TRBV28 | CASSPQGRSTEAFF
TRBJ1-6 | TRBV12-3/TRBV12-4 | CASSLERFPPGNSPLHF
TRBJ2-2 | TRBV28 | CASRKPPGELFF
TRBJ1-4 | TRBV18 | CASSPRTTATNEKLFF